This entry concerns a single T cell receptor (beta chain). The clone's antigen remains unknown. No base-level quality is on record; no much larger clone is a single base apart. After roughly 11 days of culture, CD4+ T cells were isolated with the EasySep CD4+ T cell isolation kit. Each participant received two doses of an mRNA SARS-CoV-2 vaccine, either BNT162b2 or mRNA-1273. None of the healthy vaccine recipients had a prior SARS-CoV-2 infection, which was confirmed by nucleocapsid antibody tests that came back negative both before and after vaccination. Half of the culture medium was replaced with fresh IL-2-containing medium on days 3 and 7. Each peptide stimulation condition was cultured in triplicate wells unless otherwise noted. PBMC were separated from whole blood using Ficoll-Paque Plus gradient centrifugation and were then either cryopreserved at -140C or used fresh. The QIAamp micro DNA kit was used to extract genomic DNA from the cultured CD4+ T cells.

This record belongs to a study of vaccination effects on CD4 cells after COVID-19 (dated by TCRdb to the early 2020s). The study in broad terms: In the ViraFEST assay, PBMC were stimulated with viral peptide pools, and TCR sequencing was then used to find antigen-specific CD4+ T cell clonotypes based on their expansion. Across the study, the median time from the second dose to post-vaccine sampling was 72 days (range 14 to 241). Each well held more than 1.5 million PBMC cultured in IMDM containing 5% human AB serum, about 10 IU/ml IL-2 and gentamicin, along with about 9.5 ug/ml peptides. SARS-CoV-2 spike-specific CD4+ TCR repertoires were compared before and after mRNA vaccination in COVID-19 convalescent patients and in infection-naive vaccine recipients. The full study included some 10 COVID-19 convalescent patients and several SARS-CoV-2-naive healthy vaccine recipients. In the study, cultures from other donors were sequenced using the Oncomine TCR Beta short-read assay on an Illumina iSeq 100. The paper's findings and limits, for the study overall: The study was limited by a small number of convalescent patients and lacked early post-infection timepoints. Clones induced by infection and clones induced by vaccination both contracted markedly at late timepoints after vaccination, which fits with T cell responses waning over time. In healthy vaccine recipients, vaccine-induced clones were almost all SARS-CoV-2 mono-reactive, with only 1 of 255 cross-reactive with common cold coronaviruses.

The V and J ends are trimmed by 10 bases and 7 bases, leaving 23 bases between them. The CDR3 runs 14 amino acids, cysteine and phenylalanine included. Kept here is only the CDR3 DNA, which spans 42 bases and is read in frame from base 1. As encoded in the germline V gene, CDR1 is MNHEY while CDR2 is SVGAGI. The method was the immunoSEQ multiplex PCR assay. TCR beta CDR3 sequencing was performed on DNA from the cultured, isolated CD4+ T cells. The paper's processing steps were these. Non-productive TCR sequences were removed and reads were trimmed to the CDR3 region, keeping CDR3s of at least 7 amino acids. Antigen-specific clonotypes were identified using the MANAFEST web app by comparison of expansion in peptide wells against reference cultures. For clones to be considered positive, expansion at FDR<0.05 versus reference and all other wells, an odds ratio above 5, and a frequency above 0.1% in two replicate wells were required. A clonotype was called cross-reactive if it was significantly expanded both in SARS-CoV-2 spike wells and in at least one common cold coronavirus spike condition. CDR3 similarity was assessed by Levenshtein distance using the stringdist R package, and unrooted trees were constructed with ape in R 3.6.1. TCRdb holds this immuneACCESS table with in-frame rearrangements only. Some clones are missing; in checked studies, unresolved V genes explain under half, and the rest has no known cause. Clone size and the V and J calls come from that table; the DNA yielded D and trimming. The sample table shows approximately 38,000 clones, and around 66% are seen once. More than 7% of the sample rests with the top ten.

This TCR came from a human donor who received a COVID-19 vaccine. Sample: CD4+ T cells from PBMCs cultured without peptide, taken after COVID-19 vaccination. The chain employs TRBV6-5 and TRBJ2-7, with a weak D call of TRBD2 (5 bases match). The bases are TGTGCCACCGGCCGGGGAGCCGCACCGGGGGAGCAGTACTTC. This encodes CATGRGAAPGEQYF.